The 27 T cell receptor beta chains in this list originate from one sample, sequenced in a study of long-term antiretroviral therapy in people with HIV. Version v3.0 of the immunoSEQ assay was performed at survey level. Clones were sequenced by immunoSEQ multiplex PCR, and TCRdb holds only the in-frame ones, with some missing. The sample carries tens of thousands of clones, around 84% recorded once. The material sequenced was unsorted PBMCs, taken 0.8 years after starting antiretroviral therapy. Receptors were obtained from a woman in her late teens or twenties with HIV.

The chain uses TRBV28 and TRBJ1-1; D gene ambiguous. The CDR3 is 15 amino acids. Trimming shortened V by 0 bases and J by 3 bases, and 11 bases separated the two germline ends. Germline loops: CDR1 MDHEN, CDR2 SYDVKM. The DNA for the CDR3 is TGTGCCAGCAGTTTATGGTACGGGTTCTACACTGAAGCTTTCTTT. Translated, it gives CASSLWYGFYTEAFF.

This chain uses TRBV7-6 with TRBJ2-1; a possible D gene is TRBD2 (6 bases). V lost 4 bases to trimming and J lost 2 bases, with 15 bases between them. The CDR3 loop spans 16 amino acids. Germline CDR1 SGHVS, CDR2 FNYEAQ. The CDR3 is CASSYSGRGTYNEQFF. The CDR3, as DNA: TGTGCCAGCAGCTATAGCGGCCGAGGGACCTACAATGAGCAGTTCTTC.

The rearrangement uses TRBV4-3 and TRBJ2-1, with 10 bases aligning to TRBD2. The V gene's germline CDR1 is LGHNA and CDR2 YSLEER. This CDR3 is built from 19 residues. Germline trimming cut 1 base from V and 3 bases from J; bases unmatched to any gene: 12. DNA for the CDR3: TGCGCCAGCAGCCAAGGGTGGACTAGCGGCACCGCGTTCTACAATGAGCAGTTCTTC. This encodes CASSQGWTSGTAFYNEQFF.

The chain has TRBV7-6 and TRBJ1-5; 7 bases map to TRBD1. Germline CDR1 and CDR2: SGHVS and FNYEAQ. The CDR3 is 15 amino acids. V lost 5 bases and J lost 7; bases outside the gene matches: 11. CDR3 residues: CASSPFKGQLQPQHF. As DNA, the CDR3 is TGTGCCAGCAGCCCCTTTAAGGGACAGCTCCAGCCCCAGCATTTT.

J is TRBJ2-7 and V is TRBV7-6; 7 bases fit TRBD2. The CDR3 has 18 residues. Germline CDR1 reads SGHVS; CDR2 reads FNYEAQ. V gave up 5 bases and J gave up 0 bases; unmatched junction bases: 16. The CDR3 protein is CASSETPLAAISSYEQYF. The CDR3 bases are TGTGCCAGCAGCGAGACCCCTCTAGCGGCCATTAGCTCCTACGAGCAGTACTTC.

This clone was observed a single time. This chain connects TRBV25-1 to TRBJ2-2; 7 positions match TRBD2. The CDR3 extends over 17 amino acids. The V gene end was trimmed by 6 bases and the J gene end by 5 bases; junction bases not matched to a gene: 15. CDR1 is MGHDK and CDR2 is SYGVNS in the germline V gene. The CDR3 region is CASRGMGGSLGTGELFF. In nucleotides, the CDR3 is TGTGCCAGCAGGGGGATGGGGGGGAGTTTAGGGACCGGGGAGCTGTTTTTT.

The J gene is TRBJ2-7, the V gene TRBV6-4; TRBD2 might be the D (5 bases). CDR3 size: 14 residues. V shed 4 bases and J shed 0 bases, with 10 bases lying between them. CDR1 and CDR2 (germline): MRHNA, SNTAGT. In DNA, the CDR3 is TGTGCCAGCAGTGGTCGGGATACCTCCTACGAGCAGTACTTC. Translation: CASSGRDTSYEQYF.

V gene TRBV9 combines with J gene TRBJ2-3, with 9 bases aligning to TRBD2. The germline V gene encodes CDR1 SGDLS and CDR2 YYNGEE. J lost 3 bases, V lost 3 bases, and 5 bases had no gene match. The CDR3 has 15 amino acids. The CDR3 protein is CASSGGGGRTDTQYF. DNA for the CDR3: TGTGCCAGCAGCGGCGGGGGGGGTAGGACAGATACGCAGTATTTT.

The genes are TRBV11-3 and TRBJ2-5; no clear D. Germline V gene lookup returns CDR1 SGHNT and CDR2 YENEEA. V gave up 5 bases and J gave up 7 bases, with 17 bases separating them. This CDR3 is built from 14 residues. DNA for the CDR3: TGTGCCAGCAGCCCAGGCGTCAGCATCGCGACCCAGTACTTC. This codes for CASSPGVSIATQYF.

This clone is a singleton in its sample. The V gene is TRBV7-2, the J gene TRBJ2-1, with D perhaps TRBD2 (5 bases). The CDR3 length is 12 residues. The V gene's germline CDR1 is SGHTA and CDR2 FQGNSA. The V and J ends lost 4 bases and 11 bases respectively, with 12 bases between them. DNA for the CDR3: TGTGCCAGCAGCTCTAGCCCAGAGCAGCAGTTCTTC. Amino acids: CASSSSPEQQFF.

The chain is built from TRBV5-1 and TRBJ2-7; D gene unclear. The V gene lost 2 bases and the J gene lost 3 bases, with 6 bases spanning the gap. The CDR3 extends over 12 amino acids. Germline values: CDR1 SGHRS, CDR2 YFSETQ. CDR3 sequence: CASSFPDYEQYF. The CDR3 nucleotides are TGCGCCAGCAGCTTCCCCGACTACGAGCAGTACTTC.

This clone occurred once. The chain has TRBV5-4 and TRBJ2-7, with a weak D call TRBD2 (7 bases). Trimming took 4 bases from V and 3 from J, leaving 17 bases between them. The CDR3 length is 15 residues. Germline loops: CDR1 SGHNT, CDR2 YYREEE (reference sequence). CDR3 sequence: CASSLGGGMGYEQYF. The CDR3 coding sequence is TGTGCCAGCAGCCTGGGAGGGGGAATGGGCTACGAGCAGTACTTC. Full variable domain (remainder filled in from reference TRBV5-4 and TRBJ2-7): ETGVTQSPTHLIKTRGQQVTLRCSSQSGHNTVSWYQQALGQGPQFIFQYYREEENGRGNFPPRFSGLQFPNYSSELNVNALELDDSALYLCASSLGGGMGYEQYFGPGTRLTVT.

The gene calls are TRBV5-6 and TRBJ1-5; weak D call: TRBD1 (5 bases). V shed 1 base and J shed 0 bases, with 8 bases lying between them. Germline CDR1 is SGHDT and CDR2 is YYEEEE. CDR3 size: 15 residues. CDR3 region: CASSLRQFSNQPQHF. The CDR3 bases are TGTGCCAGCAGCTTGCGACAGTTTAGCAATCAGCCCCAGCATTTT.

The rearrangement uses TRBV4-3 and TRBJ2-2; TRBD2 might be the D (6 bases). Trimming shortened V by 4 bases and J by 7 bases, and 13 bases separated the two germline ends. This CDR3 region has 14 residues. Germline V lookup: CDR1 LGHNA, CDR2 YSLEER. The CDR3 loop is CASSLGGSGGELFF. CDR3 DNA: TGCGCCAGCAGCCTCGGGGGTTCGGGCGGGGAGCTGTTTTTT.

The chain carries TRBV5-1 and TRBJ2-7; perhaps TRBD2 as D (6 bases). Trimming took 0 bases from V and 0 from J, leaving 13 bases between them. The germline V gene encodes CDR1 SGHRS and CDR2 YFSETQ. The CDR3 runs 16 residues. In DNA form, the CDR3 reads TGCGCCAGCAGCTTGGCGGAGGGCCCGAGCTCCTACGAGCAGTACTTC. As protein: CASSLAEGPSSYEQYF. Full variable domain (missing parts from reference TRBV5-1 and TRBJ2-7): KAGVTQTPRYLIKTRGQQVTLSCSPISGHRSVSWYQQTPGQGLQFLFEYFSETQRNKGNFPGRFSGRQFSNSRSEMNVSTLELGDSALYLCASSLAEGPSSYEQYFGPGTRLTVT.

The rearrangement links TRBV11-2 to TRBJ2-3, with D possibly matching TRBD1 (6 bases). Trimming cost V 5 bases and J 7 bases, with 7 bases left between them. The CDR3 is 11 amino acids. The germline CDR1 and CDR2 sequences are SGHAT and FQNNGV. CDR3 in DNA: TGTGCCAGCAGCAGGGGGTATACGCAGTATTTT. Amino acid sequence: CASSRGYTQYF.

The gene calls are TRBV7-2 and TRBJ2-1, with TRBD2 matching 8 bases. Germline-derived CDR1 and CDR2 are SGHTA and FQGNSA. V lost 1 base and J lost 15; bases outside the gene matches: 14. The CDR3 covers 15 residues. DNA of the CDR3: TGTGCCAGCAGCTTAGAGTTTAGCGGGACCTCCAACATGTTCTTC. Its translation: CASSLEFSGTSNMFF.

The CDR3 DNA follows: TGCGCCAGCAGCTTGGCTGGGACCCCTGAGGGGGAGCTGTTTTTT. Amino acid sequence: CASSLAGTPEGELFF. The chain employs TRBV5-1 and TRBJ2-2, with D perhaps assigned TRBD1 or TRBD2 (5 bases each). Germline-derived CDR1 and CDR2 are SGHRS and YFSETQ. The V gene lost 0 bases and the J gene lost 8 bases, with 14 bases spanning the gap. CDR3 length equals 15 residues.

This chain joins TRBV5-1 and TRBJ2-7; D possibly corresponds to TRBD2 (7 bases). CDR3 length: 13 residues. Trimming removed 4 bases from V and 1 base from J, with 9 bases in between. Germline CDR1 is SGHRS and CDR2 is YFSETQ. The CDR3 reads CASSKGGSYEQYF. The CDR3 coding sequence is TGCGCCAGCAGCAAGGGGGGGTCCTACGAGCAGTACTTC.

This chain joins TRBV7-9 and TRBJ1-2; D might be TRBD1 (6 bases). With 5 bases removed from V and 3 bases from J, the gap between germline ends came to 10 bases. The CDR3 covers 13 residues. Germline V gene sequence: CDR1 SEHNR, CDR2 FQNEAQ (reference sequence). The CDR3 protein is CASSPDSDYGYTF. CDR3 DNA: TGTGCCAGCAGCCCGGACAGTGACTATGGCTACACCTTC.

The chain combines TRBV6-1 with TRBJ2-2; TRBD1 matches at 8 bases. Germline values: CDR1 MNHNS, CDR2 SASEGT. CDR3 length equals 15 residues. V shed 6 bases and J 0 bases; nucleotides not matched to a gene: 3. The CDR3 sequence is CASRGQGANTGELFF. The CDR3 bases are TGTGCCAGCAGAGGACAGGGCGCGAACACCGGGGAGCTGTTTTTT.

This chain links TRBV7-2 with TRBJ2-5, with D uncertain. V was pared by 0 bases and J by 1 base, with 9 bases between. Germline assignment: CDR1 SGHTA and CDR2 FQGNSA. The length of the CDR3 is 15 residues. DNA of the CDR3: TGTGCCAGCAGCTTAGCGAACACAGTCCAAGAGACCCAGTACTTC. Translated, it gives CASSLANTVQETQYF.

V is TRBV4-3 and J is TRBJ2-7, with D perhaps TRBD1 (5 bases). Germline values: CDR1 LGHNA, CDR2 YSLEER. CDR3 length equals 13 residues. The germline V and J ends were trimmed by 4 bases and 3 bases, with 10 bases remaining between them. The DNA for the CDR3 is TGCGCCAGCAGCCGGGTGCAGGGCTACGAGCAGTACTTC. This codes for CASSRVQGYEQYF.

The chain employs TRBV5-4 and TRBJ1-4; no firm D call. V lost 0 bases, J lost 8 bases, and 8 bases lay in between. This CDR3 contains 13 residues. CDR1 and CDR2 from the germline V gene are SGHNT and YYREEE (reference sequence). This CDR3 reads CASSLGRWEKLFF. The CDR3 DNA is TGTGCCAGCAGCTTGGGACGGTGGGAAAAACTGTTTTTT.

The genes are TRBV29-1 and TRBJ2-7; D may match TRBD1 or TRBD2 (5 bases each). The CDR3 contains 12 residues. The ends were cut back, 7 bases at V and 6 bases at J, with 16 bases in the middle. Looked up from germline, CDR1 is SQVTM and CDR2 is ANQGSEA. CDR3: CSGGSDFSEQYF. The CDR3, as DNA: TGCAGCGGGGGGAGCGATTTTTCCGAGCAGTACTTC.

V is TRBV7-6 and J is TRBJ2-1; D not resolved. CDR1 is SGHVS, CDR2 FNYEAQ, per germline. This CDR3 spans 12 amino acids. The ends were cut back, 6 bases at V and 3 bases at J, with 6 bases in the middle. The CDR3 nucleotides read TGTGCCAGCAGTATCCTCTACAATGAGCAGTTCTTC. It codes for CASSILYNEQFF. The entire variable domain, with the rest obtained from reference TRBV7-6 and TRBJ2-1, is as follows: GAGVSQSPRYKVTKRGQDVALRCDPISGHVSLYWYRQALGQGPEFLTYFNYEAQQDKSGLPNDRFSAERPEGSISTLTIQRTEQRDSAMYRCASSILYNEQFFGPGTRLTVL.

CDR3 in DNA: TGCGCCAGCAGCCAAGAGGGAGGGGGCGCAAATCAGCCCCAGCATTTT. Its translation: CASSQEGGGANQPQHF. V gene TRBV4-1 combines with J gene TRBJ1-5; TRBD1 matches at 7 bases. After removal of 0 bases from V and 4 bases from J, the junction contained 6 bases not matched to a gene. CDR1 MGHRA and CDR2 YSYEKL come from the germline V gene. This CDR3 is 16 amino acids long.